There are a few counts of the clone carrying this T cell receptor beta chain. The CDR3 has 15 amino acids. V lost 6 bases, J lost 3 bases, and 7 bases stayed unmatched. Germline values: CDR1 MNHEY, CDR2 SVGAGI. These data are taken from a study of blood T cell repertoires in COVID-19. Study details: COVID-19 samples, acute and convalescent, were from the United States, Italy and Spain. PBMCs, B-cell-depleted T cells, or T cells were the source of the cDNA or gDNA that made up the material.

Study processing details: Reference gene primer amplification yielded estimated nucleated cell counts. Clones were read by immunoSEQ multiplex PCR, and TCRdb kept only the in-frame ones, dropping some. V, J and clone size are those of that table, while D and trimming were read from the DNA. The repertoire holds more than 95,000 clones, with about 86% as singletons. The receptor was derived from a woman aged 55-69 years in a cohort sampled during active or convalescent COVID-19. Sequencing was done on a sample of peripheral blood. V gene TRBV6-5 combines with J gene TRBJ2-7, with 11 bases fitting TRBD2. CDR3 amino acids: CASRKPSGGIYEQYF. CDR3 coding DNA: TGTGCCAGCAGGAAACCTAGCGGGGGGATCTACGAGCAGTACTTC.